These T cell receptor beta chains were read from a single sample in a study of T cell responses to AZD1222 COVID-19 vaccine. This table comes from immunoSEQ multiplex PCR, and its TCRdb copy is limited to in-frame clones, with some not included. The sample holds 73,000 or so clones, 75% to 85% seen once. The starting material was peripheral blood, obtained on day 0 of AZD1222 vaccination. Receptors were obtained from an adult in good health. The CDR3 runs from the conserved cysteine through the conserved F or W. The order of the fields is D gene, clone size, J gene, V gene, CDR3 protein, CDR3 DNA. The D gene is left open where the match is weak. The size of a clone is reported for some rows only, either as once, few or many, or as a class for expanded clones.

>.|once|TRBJ2-7|TRBV5-1
CASSWDSTSSSYEQYF
TGCGCCAGCAGCTGGGACTCTACGTCTAGCTCCTACGAGCAGTACTTC
>.|.|TRBJ2-1|TRBV28
CASSQGNRNEQFF
TGTGCCAGCAGTCAGGGAAACCGCAATGAGCAGTTCTTC
>TRBD1|.|TRBJ2-5|TRBV6-5
CASSYFGTGEEETQYF
TGTGCCAGCAGTTACTTCGGGACAGGCGAGGAGGAGACCCAGTACTTC
>.|few|TRBJ2-2|TRBV6-5
CASSYRATGELFF
TGTGCCAGCAGTTACCGCGCCACGGGGGAGCTGTTTTTT
>.|few|TRBJ1-4|TRBV13
CASSFKTRGEKLFF
TGTGCCAGCAGCTTTAAGACCCGGGGTGAAAAACTGTTTTTT
>.|once|TRBJ2-1|TRBV7-8
CASSLGFIYNEQFF
TGTGCCAGCAGCTTAGGGTTCATCTACAATGAGCAGTTCTTC
>.|.|TRBJ2-7|TRBV27
CASSLRRQNYEQYF
TGTGCCAGCAGTTTGCGGCGGCAGAACTACGAGCAGTACTTC
>TRBD2|.|TRBJ2-5|TRBV9
CASSVGSGGWETQYF
TGTGCCAGCAGCGTCGGTAGCGGGGGTTGGGAGACCCAGTACTTC
>TRBD1|.|TRBJ1-2|TRBV18
CASSPSDRTRGYTF
TGTGCCAGCTCACCTTCGGACAGGACGAGGGGCTACACCTTC
>.|.|TRBJ2-1|TRBV5-8
CASSLYRDEINEQFF
TGTGCCAGCAGCTTATACAGGGATGAGATAAATGAGCAGTTCTTC
>.|once|TRBJ1-1|TRBV15
CATSRDYRGTEAFF
TGTGCCACCAGCAGAGATTATAGGGGCACTGAAGCTTTCTTT
>.|medium-sized|TRBJ2-5|TRBV20-1
CSARGVETQYF
TGCAGTGCTAGAGGGGTGGAGACCCAGTACTTC
>.|few|TRBJ2-7|TRBV29-1
CSARDRYYEQYF
TGCAGCGCGCGGGACAGATACTACGAGCAGTACTTC
>.|.|TRBJ1-5|TRBV19
CASSIDYSNQPQHF
TGTGCCAGTAGTATCGATTATAGCAATCAGCCCCAGCATTTT
>.|few|TRBJ2-6|TRBV6-6
CATQSSGANVLTF
TGTGCCACCCAGAGCTCTGGGGCCAACGTCCTGACTTTC
>TRBD2|.|TRBJ2-1|TRBV9
CASSAPTGGIGNEQFF
TGTGCCAGCAGCGCCCCAACGGGGGGTATAGGCAATGAGCAGTTCTTC
>.|.|TRBJ1-1|TRBV5-5
CASRLDLNTEAFF
TGTGCCAGCAGGCTGGATCTGAACACTGAAGCTTTCTTT
>TRBD2|.|TRBJ2-3|TRBV11-2
CASSLRAGGLPDTQYF
TGTGCCAGCAGCTTGAGAGCGGGGGGGTTACCAGATACGCAGTATTTT
>.|.|TRBJ2-2|TRBV11-3
CASSLDVTNTGELFF
TGTGCCAGCAGCTTAGACGTAACGAACACCGGGGAGCTGTTTTTT
>.|.|TRBJ1-2|TRBV21-1
CASSNVSTYGYTF
TGTGCCAGCAGCAATGTATCCACCTATGGCTACACCTTC
>TRBD2|.|TRBJ2-3|TRBV10-1
CASSEESSGGAMADTQYF
TGCGCCAGCAGTGAGGAGTCTAGCGGGGGTGCAATGGCAGATACGCAGTATTTT
>.|few|TRBJ1-3|TRBV25-1
CASSGLRGNTIYF
TGTGCCAGCAGTGGTCTGAGGGGAAACACCATATATTTT
>.|once|TRBJ2-2|TRBV5-1
CASGYLANTGELFF
TGCGCCAGCGGCTACCTAGCGAACACCGGGGAGCTGTTTTTT
>.|.|TRBJ1-6|TRBV6-5
CASLERRNNSPLHF
TGTGCCAGCCTGGAACGACGGAATAATTCACCCCTCCACTTT
>.|.|TRBJ2-2|TRBV3-1/TRBV3-2
CASSQSRIAGELFF
TGTGCCAGCAGCCAATCGAGGATAGCCGGGGAGCTGTTTTTT
>TRBD1|.|TRBJ1-6|TRBV5-1
CASSLGQGRNSPLHF
TGCGCCAGCAGCTTGGGACAGGGACGGAATTCACCCCTCCACTTT
>TRBD2|.|TRBJ2-5|TRBV6-5
CASSYTRRGYQYF
TGTGCCAGCAGTTACACCCGGCGGGGGTACCAGTACTTC
>.|once|TRBJ1-2|TRBV6-4
CASSLREGSDYGYTF
TGTGCCAGCAGCTTACGGGAAGGGAGTGACTATGGCTACACCTTC
>.|.|TRBJ1-5|TRBV6-5
CASSQMGQPQHF
TGTGCCAGCAGTCAAATGGGTCAGCCCCAGCATTTT
>.|.|TRBJ2-7|TRBV28
CASSLIRDGEQYF
TGTGCCAGCAGTTTAATTCGGGACGGCGAGCAGTACTTC
>.|.|TRBJ2-2|TRBV9
CASMRNSNTGELFF
TGTGCCAGCATGAGGAATTCGAACACCGGGGAGCTGTTTTTT
>.|.|TRBJ2-1|TRBV13
CASTTPHYNEQFF
TGTGCCAGCACCACCCCCCACTACAATGAGCAGTTCTTC
>.|.|TRBJ1-6|TRBV5-1
CASSLGYNSPLHF
TGCGCCAGCAGCTTGGGTTATAATTCACCCCTCCACTTT
>.|once|TRBJ1-1|TRBV7-9
CASSLARQGPEAFF
TGTGCCAGCAGCTTAGCGCGGCAGGGCCCTGAAGCTTTCTTT
>.|.|TRBJ2-7|TRBV7-3
CASSLTHGESYEQYF
TGTGCCAGCAGCTTGACTCACGGCGAATCCTACGAGCAGTACTTC
>TRBD1|.|TRBJ1-2|TRBV5-4
CASSLRGLDYGYTF
TGTGCCAGCAGCTTAAGGGGGCTGGACTATGGCTACACCTTC
>TRBD1|once|TRBJ1-4|TRBV28
CASRQGGGPNEKLFF
TGTGCCAGCAGACAGGGGGGGGGTCCTAATGAAAAACTGTTTTTT
>.|.|TRBJ2-7|TRBV6-2/TRBV6-3
CASSPFEGDEQYF
TGTGCCAGCAGTCCGTTCGAGGGAGACGAGCAGTACTTC
>.|.|TRBJ2-1|TRBV11-2
CASSLRADSSYNEQFF
TGTGCCAGCAGCTTACGGGCGGATAGCTCCTACAATGAGCAGTTCTTC
>.|.|TRBJ1-2|TRBV2
CASRVEQSGYTF
TGTGCCAGCCGTGTTGAGCAAAGTGGCTACACCTTC
>.|few|TRBJ1-4|TRBV3-1/TRBV3-2
CASSQDPGEDEKLFF
TGTGCCAGCAGCCAAGATCCGGGGGAGGATGAAAAACTGTTTTTT